This entry describes one T cell receptor beta chain. Its antigen is unidentified. A read error is possible here, since a much larger clone lies one base away. Full-length variable regions came from constant-region reverse primers plus semi-nested Nested Universal Primer A PCR. TCRdb fed the 5' RACE reads into MiXCR, producing one record per CDR3 protein. The sample contains around 50,000 distinct CDR3 sequences, around 24% of which appear only once. The sorted Tregs were CD4+CD25+CD127-/low cells. Study-level points and caveats: The TCR gene usage of tumor memory CD4+ T cells clustered together with blood and lymph node memory CD4+ cells and with lymph node naive CD4+ cells. Tumor-infiltrating Treg TCR alpha and beta sequences overlapped most with tumor naive CD4+ T cells, then blood naive. The larger-cohort validation was restricted to a single TCR beta V-J rearrangement rather than whole repertoires.

The clonotype comes from a female donor with breast cancer. The sequenced material came from tumor-infiltrating Tregs sorted from the breast tumor.

CDR3 in amino acids: CTSSLRGKVGEQFF. CDR3 nucleotides: TGTACCAGCAGCTTGCGCGGGAAGGTGGGTGAGCAGTTCTTC. V usage is TRBV6-5 and J usage is TRBJ2-1, with D perhaps TRBD2 (6 bases). The germline V gene encodes CDR1 MNHEY and CDR2 SVGAGI. The length of the CDR3 is 14 residues.